This T cell receptor beta chain was profiled in a study of T cell repertoires in cytomegalovirus infection. Study-level information: Researchers turned to recently identified HLA-C-restricted CMV epitopes as well as well-studied HLA-B-restricted ones. TCR beta signatures that were public indicated CMV infection and matching HLA type.

This clonotype was seen a few times. The antigen is undetermined. Germline CDR1 and CDR2: KGHSH and LQKENI. The CDR3 has 13 amino acids. V was cut by 3 bases and J by 4 bases, with 9 bases left in between. Each CDR3 protein gets one entry after TCRdb re-called the reads with MiXCR. This table has roughly 920,000 distinct CDR3 sequences, roughly 30% appearing once. Study outcomes and limitations: Cumulative public TCR beta family frequency identified CMV carriers with the relevant HLA.

This TCR came from a human donor in good health (CMV status not recorded). Some clones in this sample may be carry-over from other donors' samples. The gene calls are TRBV18 and TRBJ1-1, with D maybe TRBD1 (6 bases). The starting material was cultured CD8+ T cells from PBMCs, obtained from culture after CMV antigen stimulation. For the CDR3, the DNA is TGTGCCAGCTCACCCCCGGACAGCACTGAAGCTTTCTTT. The encoded protein is CASSPPDSTEAFF.